This record looks at one TCR beta chain sequence and its context. 13 Jbeta primers and 60 Vbeta primers were used for the PCR. Profiled with immunoSEQ multiplex PCR; TCRdb holds only in-frame clones, not every one. The repertoire includes around 200,000 clones, roughly four fifths of them detected once, and more than 1.5% sits in the top ten. The sample belongs to a study of cytomegalovirus exposure and HLA in healthy donors. Study summary: For the 300 to 450 genotyped donors, roughly 81% fell within the Caucasian-associated ancestry cluster.

Germline V gene lookup returns CDR1 LNHNV and CDR2 YYDKDF (reference sequence). The CDR3 sequence is 15 residues long. The trim removed 3 bases at V and 7 bases at J, leaving 9 bases unmatched. The chain uses TRBV15 and TRBJ1-5, with TRBD1 matching 7 bases. Sequences were obtained from PBMCs. The origin of this receptor is a man in his fifties or sixties in good health and CMV-seronegative. The chain's CDR3 is CATSRDRGGGQPQHF. CDR3 sequence (DNA): TGTGCCACCAGCAGGGATCGAGGGGGCGGACAGCCCCAGCATTTT.